This entry describes one TCR beta chain. The antigen is undetermined. It was RNA transcripts that yielded the amplified TCR beta CDR3 regions. RT-PCR in the first round (using the HTBI primer set) targeted the TCR CDR3. TCRdb re-called the multiplex PCR reads with MiXCR, one entry per CDR3 protein. In the table there are approximately 510,000 distinct CDR3 sequences, about 45% of which are singletons. V lost 0 bases and J lost 6, with 7 bases in between. Germline assignment: CDR1 SGHRS and CDR2 YFSETQ. There are 13 residues in the CDR3. This entry is derived from a study of T cells in Graves' hyperthyroidism and ophthalmopathy. Study-wide results and caveats: Most clonotypes expanded in the thyroid (above 0.001) were also present in blood. Ophthalmopathy was model-predicted a median roughly six months pre-onset.

Uncontrolled infection, other autoimmune disease, pregnancy or lactation led to exclusion. The rearrangement links TRBV5-1 to TRBJ1-5; no reliable D call. This receptor was taken from an adult woman with Graves' disease, either hyperthyroidism or ophthalmopathy (not recorded which). Sample: peripheral blood or thyroid tissue (not recorded which). This CDR3 reads CASSLESGQPQHF. The DNA for the CDR3 is TGCGCCAGCAGCTTGGAATCAGGTCAGCCCCAGCATTTT.